The 13 T cell receptor beta chains given below trace back to one sample, sequenced in a study of blood T cell repertoires in COVID-19 (dated by TCRdb to about 2020). Library generation was performed with the immunoSEQ multiplex PCR assay. The immuneACCESS repertoire file appears here via TCRdb, limited to in-frame rearrangements. These files lack a portion of the clones; in checked studies, under half of the deficit traces to unresolved V genes, and the cause of the others is not known. A total of approximately 240,000 clones appear in this sample, roughly 84% of them only once. Around 3.1% of the sample rests with the top ten. Sequenced material: peripheral blood. These receptor sequences come from a woman in her twenties or thirties who had recovered from COVID-19.

V usage is TRBV24-1 and J usage is TRBJ2-1; 10 bases are a match to TRBD1. The CDR3 consists of 15 residues. With 9 bases clipped from V and 4 bases from J, the junction kept 8 bases outside the gene matches. Germline V gene sequence: CDR1 KGHDR, CDR2 SFDVKD. The CDR3 sequence is CATDPGQGPYNEQFF. As DNA, the CDR3 is TGTGCCACCGACCCGGGACAGGGGCCGTACAATGAGCAGTTCTTC.

The chain joins TRBV5-1 to TRBJ2-1; 7 bases are shared with TRBD1. CDR3 length: 14 amino acids. Germline loops: CDR1 SGHRS, CDR2 YFSETQ. V shed 3 bases, J shed 7 bases, and the junction held 7 bases outside the gene matches. As DNA, the CDR3 is TGCGCCAGCAGCTCGGGACAGAACTTGAATGAGCAGTTCTTC. Protein: CASSSGQNLNEQFF.

The chain uses TRBV7-8 and TRBJ1-1; 7 positions agree with TRBD1. The CDR3 length is 18 residues. The germline V gene has CDR1 SGHVS and CDR2 FQNEAQ. V lost 2 bases and J lost 2; bases outside the gene matches: 14. CDR3: CASSLIWRFRDRNTEAFF. CDR3 nucleotides: TGTGCCAGCAGCTTAATTTGGCGATTCCGGGACAGAAACACTGAAGCTTTCTTT. Complete variable domain (other parts from reference TRBV7-8 and TRBJ1-1): GAGVSQSPRYKVAKRGQDVALRCDPISGHVSLFWYQQALGQGPEFLTYFQNEAQLDKSGLPSDRFFAERPEGSVSTLKIQRTQQEDSAVYLCASSLIWRFRDRNTEAFFGQGTRLTVV.

The genes are TRBV30 and TRBJ2-3; D ambiguous. Trimming removed 3 bases from V and 3 bases from J, with 4 bases in between. Per germline, CDR1 GTSNPN and CDR2 SVGIG (reference sequence). The CDR3 runs to 11 residues. Written as DNA, the CDR3 is TGTGCCTGGAGCGAGACAGATACGCAGTATTTT. Translation gives CAWSETDTQYF.

The rearrangement joins TRBV28 to TRBJ2-1; 14 bases line up with TRBD2. Trimming removed 8 bases from V and 10 bases from J; junction bases left unmatched: 10. Germline V CDR1 and CDR2: MDHEN, SYDVKM. The CDR3 runs to 15 residues. This chain's CDR3 is CASLPTSGRAVEQFF. CDR3 bases: TGTGCCAGCCTACCGACTAGCGGGAGGGCAGTAGAGCAGTTCTTC.

The chain recombines TRBV30 with TRBJ1-1; D unresolved. Per the germline V gene, CDR1 is GTSNPN and CDR2 is SVGIG (reference sequence). The CDR3 loop spans 15 amino acids. V lost 2 bases and J 4 bases, leaving 17 bases between the germline ends. The CDR3 sequence is CAWSPVLFGSTEAFF. CDR3 nucleotides: TGTGCCTGGAGTCCCGTCCTGTTTGGGAGCACTGAAGCTTTCTTT.

The V gene is TRBV9, the J gene TRBJ2-2, with a possible D match to TRBD2 (5 bases). This CDR3 has 15 amino acids. Germline CDR1 reads SGDLS; CDR2 reads YYNGEE. V was clipped by 0 bases and J by 4 bases, with 10 bases between them. DNA of the CDR3: TGTGCCAGCAGCGTAGGAGCGGCAGGCACCGGGGAGCTGTTTTTT. Its translation is CASSVGAAGTGELFF.

J is TRBJ2-2 and V is TRBV24-1; 9 bases map to TRBD1. Germline V lookup: CDR1 KGHDR, CDR2 SFDVKD. The CDR3 loop spans 15 amino acids. Trimming at V came to 9 bases and at J to 7 bases, leaving 11 bases not matched to a gene. The CDR3 protein is CATGPGTGWDGELFF. DNA of the CDR3: TGTGCCACCGGCCCCGGGACAGGGTGGGACGGGGAGCTGTTTTTT.

The rearrangement joins TRBV25-1 to TRBJ2-1; 12 bases line up with TRBD1. This CDR3 has 16 amino acids. The junction had 6 bases not matched to a gene; V was cut back by 3 bases and J by 6 bases. The germline gives CDR1 MGHDK, CDR2 SYGVNS. CDR3 amino acids: CASSDSGQGAINEQFF. CDR3 nucleotide sequence: TGTGCCAGCAGTGACTCGGGACAGGGGGCGATCAATGAGCAGTTCTTC.

J is TRBJ1-1 and V is TRBV2; D gene ambiguous. CDR1 is SNHLY and CDR2 is FYNNEI in the germline V gene. This CDR3 region has 12 residues. The V gene lost 8 bases and the J gene lost 0 bases, with 7 bases spanning the gap. The CDR3 is CASWPMNTEAFF. The CDR3 bases are TGTGCCAGCTGGCCAATGAACACTGAAGCTTTCTTT.

This clone was observed a handful of times. V is TRBV30 and J is TRBJ2-1; TRBD1 aligns across 9 bases. The CDR3 is 12 residues long. Germline lookup yields CDR1 GTSNPN and CDR2 SVGIG (reference sequence). The J segment lost 10 bases and the V segment lost 5 bases, leaving 6 bases of the junction unmatched. The CDR3 protein is CAWEPGQGEQFF. For the CDR3, the DNA is TGTGCCTGGGAACCGGGACAGGGCGAGCAGTTCTTC.

In this sample, this clone turned up once. The chain couples TRBV6-5 to TRBJ1-1, with D perhaps matching TRBD1 (6 bases). CDR3 length: 15 residues. The V end lost 2 bases, the J end lost 0 bases, and 10 bases lay between the germline ends. Germline CDR1 reads MNHEY; CDR2 reads SVGAGI. The CDR3 sequence: CASSYGGTVNTEAFF. The CDR3 bases are TGTGCCAGCAGTTACGGGGGCACGGTGAACACTGAAGCTTTCTTT.

The chain carries TRBV2 and TRBJ2-3; tentative D call: TRBD1 (5 bases). V was trimmed by 4 bases and J by 0 bases, leaving 11 bases between them. The CDR3 has 15 residues. Germline loops: CDR1 SNHLY, CDR2 FYNNEI. CDR3 sequence: CASSGGAISTDTQYF. The CDR3, as DNA: TGTGCCAGCAGTGGTGGGGCTATCAGCACAGATACGCAGTATTTT.